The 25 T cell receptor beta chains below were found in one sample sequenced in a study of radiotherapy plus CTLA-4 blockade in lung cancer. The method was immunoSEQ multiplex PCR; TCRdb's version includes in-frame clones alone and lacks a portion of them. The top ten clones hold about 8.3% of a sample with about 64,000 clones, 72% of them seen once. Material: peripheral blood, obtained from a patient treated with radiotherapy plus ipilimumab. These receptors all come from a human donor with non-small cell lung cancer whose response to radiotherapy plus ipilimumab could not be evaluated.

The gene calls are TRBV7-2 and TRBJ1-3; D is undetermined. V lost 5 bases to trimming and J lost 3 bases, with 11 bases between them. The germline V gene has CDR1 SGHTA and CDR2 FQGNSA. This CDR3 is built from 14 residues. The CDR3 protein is CASSPRESGNTIYF. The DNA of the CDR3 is TGTGCCAGCAGCCCTCGGGAGAGTGGAAACACCATATATTTT. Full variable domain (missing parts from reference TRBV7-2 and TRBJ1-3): GAGVSQSPSNKVTEKGKDVELRCDPISGHTALYWYRQSLGQGLEFLIYFQGNSAPDKSGLPSDRFSAERTGGSVSTLTIQRTQQEDSAVYLCASSPRESGNTIYFGEGSWLTVV.

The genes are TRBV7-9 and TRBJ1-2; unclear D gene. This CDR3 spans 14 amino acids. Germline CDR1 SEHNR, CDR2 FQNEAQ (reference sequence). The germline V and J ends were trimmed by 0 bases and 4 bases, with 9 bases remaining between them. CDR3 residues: CASSLANPVYGYTF. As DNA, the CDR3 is TGTGCCAGCAGCTTAGCGAATCCAGTCTATGGCTACACCTTC.

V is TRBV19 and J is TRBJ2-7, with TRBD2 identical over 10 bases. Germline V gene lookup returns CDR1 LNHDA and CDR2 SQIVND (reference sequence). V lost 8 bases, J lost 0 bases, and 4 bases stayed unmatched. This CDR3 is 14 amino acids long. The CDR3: CASQKREGSYEQYF. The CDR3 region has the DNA TGTGCCAGTCAGAAGCGGGAGGGCTCCTACGAGCAGTACTTC.

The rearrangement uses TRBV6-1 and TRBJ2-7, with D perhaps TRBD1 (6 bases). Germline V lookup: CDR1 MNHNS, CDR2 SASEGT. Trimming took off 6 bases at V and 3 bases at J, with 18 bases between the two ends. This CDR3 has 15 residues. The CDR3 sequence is CASRSGTPLRYEQYF. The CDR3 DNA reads TGTGCCAGCAGGTCCGGGACACCTTTACGCTACGAGCAGTACTTC.

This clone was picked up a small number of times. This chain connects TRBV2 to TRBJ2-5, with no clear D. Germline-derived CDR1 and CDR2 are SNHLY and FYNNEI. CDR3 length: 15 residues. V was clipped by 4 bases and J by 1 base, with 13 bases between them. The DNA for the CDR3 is TGTGCCAGCAGTGGTTGGCGGAGTGCCCAAGAGACCCAGTACTTC. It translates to CASSGWRSAQETQYF.

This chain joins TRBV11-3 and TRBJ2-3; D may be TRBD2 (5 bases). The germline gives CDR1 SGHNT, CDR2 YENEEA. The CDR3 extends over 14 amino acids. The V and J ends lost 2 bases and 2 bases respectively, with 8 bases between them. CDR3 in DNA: TGTGCCAGCAGCTTAACTAGTACCACAGATACGCAGTATTTT. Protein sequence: CASSLTSTTDTQYF.

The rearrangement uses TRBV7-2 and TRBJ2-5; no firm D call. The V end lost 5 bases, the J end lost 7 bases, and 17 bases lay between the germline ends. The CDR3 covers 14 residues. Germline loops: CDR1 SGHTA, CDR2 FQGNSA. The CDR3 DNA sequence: TGTGCCAGCAGCCCCCTTCTGACCAGAGGGACCCAGTACTTC. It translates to CASSPLLTRGTQYF.

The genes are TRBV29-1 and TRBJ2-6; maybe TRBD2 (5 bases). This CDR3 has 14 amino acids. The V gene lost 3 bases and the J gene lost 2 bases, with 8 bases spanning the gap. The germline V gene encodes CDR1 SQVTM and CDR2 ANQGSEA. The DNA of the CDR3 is TGCAGCGTTGATGAGGGTGCTGGGGCCAACGTCCTGACTTTC. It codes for CSVDEGAGANVLTF. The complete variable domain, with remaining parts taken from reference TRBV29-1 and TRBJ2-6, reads SAVISQKPSRDICQRGTSLTIQCQVDSQVTMMFWYRQQPGQSLTLIATANQGSEATYESGFVIDKFPISRPNLTFSTLTVSNMSPEDSSIYLCSVDEGAGANVLTFGAGSRLTVL.

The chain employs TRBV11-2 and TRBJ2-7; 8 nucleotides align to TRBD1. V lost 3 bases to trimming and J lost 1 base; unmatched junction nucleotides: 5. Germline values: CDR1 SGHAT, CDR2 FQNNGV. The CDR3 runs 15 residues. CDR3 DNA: TGTGCCAGCAGCTTTATGTGGGACAGGTCCTACGAGCAGTACTTC. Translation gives CASSFMWDRSYEQYF.

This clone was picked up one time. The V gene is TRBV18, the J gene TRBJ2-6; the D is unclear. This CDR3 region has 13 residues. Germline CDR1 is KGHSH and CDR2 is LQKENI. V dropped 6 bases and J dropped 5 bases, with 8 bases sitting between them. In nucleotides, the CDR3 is TGTGCCAGCTCCCTTGCTAGGGCCAACGTCCTGACTTTC. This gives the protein CASSLARANVLTF. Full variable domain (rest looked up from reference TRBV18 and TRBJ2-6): NAGVMQNPRHLVRRRGQEARLRCSPMKGHSHVYWYRQLPEEGLKFMVYLQKENIIDESGMPKERFSAEFPKEGPSILRIQQVVRGDSAAYFCASSLARANVLTFGAGSRLTVL.

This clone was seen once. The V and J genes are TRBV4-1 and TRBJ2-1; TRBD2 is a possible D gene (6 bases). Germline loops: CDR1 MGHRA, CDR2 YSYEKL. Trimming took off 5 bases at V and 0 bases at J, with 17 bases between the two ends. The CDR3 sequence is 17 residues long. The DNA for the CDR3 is TGCGCCAGCAGCTCTATACCCGGGGGAAGCTCCTACAATGAGCAGTTCTTC. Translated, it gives CASSSIPGGSSYNEQFF.

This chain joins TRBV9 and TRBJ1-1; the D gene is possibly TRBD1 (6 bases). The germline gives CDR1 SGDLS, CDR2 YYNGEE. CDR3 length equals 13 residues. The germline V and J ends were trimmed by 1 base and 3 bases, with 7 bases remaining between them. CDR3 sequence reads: CASSVWTDTEAFF. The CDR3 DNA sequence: TGTGCCAGCAGCGTATGGACAGACACTGAAGCTTTCTTT. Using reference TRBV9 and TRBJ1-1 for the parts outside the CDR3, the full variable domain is DSGVTQTPKHLITATGQRVTLRCSPRSGDLSVYWYQQSLDQGLQFLIQYYNGEERAKGNILERFSAQQFPDLHSELNLSSLELGDSALYFCASSVWTDTEAFFGQGTRLTVV.

The CDR3 loop reads CASSPPTGGLFNIPHEQYF. For the CDR3, the DNA is TGTGCCAGCTCACCACCGACAGGGGGTTTGTTTAACATTCCCCACGAGCAGTACTTC. This chain joins TRBV18 and TRBJ2-7, with 9 bases that match TRBD1. There are 19 residues in the CDR3. The ends lost 0 bases at V and 5 bases at J; junction bases unmatched: 17. Germline CDR1 is KGHSH and CDR2 is LQKENI.

CDR3 sequence (DNA): TGTGCCAGCAGCTCAACGGGGACAGGGAATCGGGATGAGCAGTTCTTC. Its translation: CASSSTGTGNRDEQFF. The V gene is TRBV7-9, the J gene TRBJ2-1; 9 bases agree with TRBD1. CDR1 and CDR2 from the germline V gene are SEHNR and FQNEAQ (reference sequence). V was pared by 4 bases and J by 8 bases, with 12 bases of the junction left unmatched. This CDR3 comprises 16 residues.

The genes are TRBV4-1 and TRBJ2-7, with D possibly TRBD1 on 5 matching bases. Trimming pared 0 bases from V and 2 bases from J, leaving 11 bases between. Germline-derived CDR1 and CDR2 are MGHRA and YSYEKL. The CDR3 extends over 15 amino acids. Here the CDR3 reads CASSQDSSRAYEQYF. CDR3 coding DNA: TGCGCCAGCAGCCAAGATAGTTCCAGGGCCTACGAGCAGTACTTC.

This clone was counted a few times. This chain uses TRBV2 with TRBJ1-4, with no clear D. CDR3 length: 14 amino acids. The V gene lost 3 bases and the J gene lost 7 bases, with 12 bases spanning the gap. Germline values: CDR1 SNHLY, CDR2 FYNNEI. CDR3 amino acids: CASSDRGLGEKLFF. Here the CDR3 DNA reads TGTGCCAGCAGTGATCGAGGTTTGGGTGAAAAACTGTTTTTT.

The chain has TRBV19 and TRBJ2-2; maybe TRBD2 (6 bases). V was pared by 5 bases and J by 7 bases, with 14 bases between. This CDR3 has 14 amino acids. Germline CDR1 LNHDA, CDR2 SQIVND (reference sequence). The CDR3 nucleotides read TGTGCCAGTAGTCGGAGGGAGTGGGGCGGGGAGCTGTTTTTT. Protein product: CASSRREWGGELFF.

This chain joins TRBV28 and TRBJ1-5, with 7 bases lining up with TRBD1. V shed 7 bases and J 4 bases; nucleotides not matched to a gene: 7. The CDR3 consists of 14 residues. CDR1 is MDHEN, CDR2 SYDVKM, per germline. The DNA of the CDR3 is TGTGCCAGCACCGAGGGACAGCCGAATCAGCCCCAGCATTTT. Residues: CASTEGQPNQPQHF.

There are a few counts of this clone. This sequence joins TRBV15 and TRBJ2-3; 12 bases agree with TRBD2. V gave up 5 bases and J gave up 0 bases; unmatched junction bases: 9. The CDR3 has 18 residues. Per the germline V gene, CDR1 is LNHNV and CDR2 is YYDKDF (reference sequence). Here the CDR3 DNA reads TGTGCCACCAGCGCCTCTCGACTAGCGGGGGTTAGCACAGATACGCAGTATTTT. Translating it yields CATSASRLAGVSTDTQYF.

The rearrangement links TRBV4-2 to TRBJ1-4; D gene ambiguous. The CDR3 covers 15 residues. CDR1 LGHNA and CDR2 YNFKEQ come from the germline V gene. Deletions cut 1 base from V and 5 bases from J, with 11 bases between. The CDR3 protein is CASSQGQWENEKLFF. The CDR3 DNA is TGTGCCAGCAGCCAAGGGCAGTGGGAGAATGAAAAACTGTTTTTT.

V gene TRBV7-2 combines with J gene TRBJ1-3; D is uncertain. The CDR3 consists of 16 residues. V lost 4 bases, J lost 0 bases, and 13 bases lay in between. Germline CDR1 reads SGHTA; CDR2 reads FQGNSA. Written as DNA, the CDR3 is TGTGCCAGCAGCTCCGGACGGACTCTCTCTGGAAACACCATATATTTT. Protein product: CASSSGRTLSGNTIYF.

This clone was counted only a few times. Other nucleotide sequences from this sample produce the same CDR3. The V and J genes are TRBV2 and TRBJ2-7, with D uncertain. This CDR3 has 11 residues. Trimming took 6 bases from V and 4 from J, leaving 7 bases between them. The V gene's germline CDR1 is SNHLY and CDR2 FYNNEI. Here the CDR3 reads CASRLAYEQYF. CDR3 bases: TGTGCCAGCAGATTGGCATACGAGCAGTACTTC.

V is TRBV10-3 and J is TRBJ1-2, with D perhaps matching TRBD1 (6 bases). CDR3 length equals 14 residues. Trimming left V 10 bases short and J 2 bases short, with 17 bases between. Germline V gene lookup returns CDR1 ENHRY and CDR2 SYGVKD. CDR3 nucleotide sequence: TGTGCCACCGGGACAACGATAGAGAACTATGGCTACACCTTC. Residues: CATGTTIENYGYTF.

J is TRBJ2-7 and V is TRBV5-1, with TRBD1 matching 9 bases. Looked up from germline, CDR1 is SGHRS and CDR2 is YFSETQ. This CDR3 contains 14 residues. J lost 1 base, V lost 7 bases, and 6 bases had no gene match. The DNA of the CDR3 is TGCGCCAGCCAGGAGGGACAGGGTTCCTACGAGCAGTACTTC. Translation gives CASQEGQGSYEQYF.

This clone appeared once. The CDR3: CASSIGSPNYGYTF. CDR3 DNA: TGTGCCAGTAGTATTGGCAGTCCTAACTATGGCTACACCTTC. V usage is TRBV19 and J usage is TRBJ1-2; D call uncertain. V shed 3 bases and J shed 0 bases, with 8 bases lying between them. There are 14 residues in the CDR3. Germline CDR1 is LNHDA and CDR2 is SQIVND (reference sequence).